These T cell receptor beta chains were read from a single sample in a study of cytomegalovirus exposure and HLA in healthy donors. Clones were read by immunoSEQ multiplex PCR, and TCRdb kept only the in-frame ones, dropping some. The data contain roughly 250,000 clones, approximately 83% of them singletons. What was sequenced was PBMCs. All receptors derive from a woman between 25 and 40 years old in good health and CMV-seropositive. Both conserved end residues are part of each CDR3. D genes are given only for firm matches. The listing skips clone size in some rows; elsewhere it reads once, few, many or a size class.

clone_size j_call v_call d_call cdr3_nt cdr3_aa
. TRBJ2-1 TRBV15 TRBD2 TGTGCCACCAGCAGAGATTTGGCTAGCGGGACGCATGAGCAGTTCTTC CATSRDLASGTHEQFF
. TRBJ1-4 TRBV18 TRBD1 TGTGCCAGCTCACCTCCGGGACAGCTTAATGAAAAACTGTTTTTT CASSPPGQLNEKLFF
. TRBJ2-5 TRBV5-6 TRBD1 TGTGCCAGCAGCGCAGGCCGGGACAGGGGTAGGGAGACCCAGTACTTC CASSAGRDRGRETQYF
. TRBJ2-7 TRBV6-1 . TGTGCCAGCAAGACTAGGCGAGACTACGAGCAGTACTTC CASKTRRDYEQYF
. TRBJ2-7 TRBV9 . TGTGCCAGCAGCGTAGATGGAGATCCCTACGAGCAGTACTTC CASSVDGDPYEQYF
. TRBJ2-7 TRBV11-3 . TGTGCCAGCAGCCACGGGACCTACGAGCAGTACTTC CASSHGTYEQYF
. TRBJ2-3 TRBV5-1 . TGCGCCAGCAGCTTGGCGTTGGCTAGGGGGGATACGCAGTATTTT CASSLALARGDTQYF
. TRBJ1-5 TRBV5-1 . TGCGCCAGCAGCTTGGAAGGGGCGCGGGGGCAGCCCCAGCATTTT CASSLEGARGQPQHF
few TRBJ1-1 TRBV7-9 . TGTGCCAGCAGCCAGATGGAGGAGGCTGAAGCTTTCTTT CASSQMEEAEAFF
. TRBJ2-1 TRBV7-9 . TGTGCCAGCAGCTTCCCGCTTAGTTCAGGTGGTGGTAATGAGCAGTTCTTC CASSFPLSSGGGNEQFF
once TRBJ2-7 TRBV11-2 . TGTGCCAGCAGCTTAGTACTAGCTAGCCACGAGCAGTACTTC CASSLVLASHEQYF
once TRBJ2-5 TRBV6-6 . TGTGCCAGCAGTTACTCCCGGGGGACGGAGACCCAGTACTTC CASSYSRGTETQYF
. TRBJ1-4 TRBV19 TRBD1 TGTGCCAGTATGAGACAGGGAGGTAATGAAAAACTGTTTTTT CASMRQGGNEKLFF
. TRBJ1-1 TRBV7-9 TRBD1 TGTGCCAGCAGTCCATTCAACCGACAGGGGGTTTGGACTGAAGCTTTCTTT CASSPFNRQGVWTEAFF
. TRBJ1-1 TRBV2 . TGTGTCAGCAGTGGAAGGGGAATGGGAGCTTTCTTT CVSSGRGMGAFF
. TRBJ2-7 TRBV30 TRBD2 TGTGCCTGGAGTGAGGGAGGGCCCGTCTACGAGCAGTACTTC CAWSEGGPVYEQYF
. TRBJ2-5 TRBV5-4 . TGTGCCAGCAGCTTAGGGGGGGGGCGGCCCGGGGAGACCCAGTACTTC CASSLGGGRPGETQYF
. TRBJ2-5 TRBV27 . TGTGCCAGCAGTTCCCCTTCTTCGGAGACCCAGTACTTC CASSSPSSETQYF
. TRBJ2-1 TRBV5-1 TRBD1 TGCGCCAGCAGCTCAGGACAGGCGATCGCCTATGAGCAGTTCTTC CASSSGQAIAYEQFF
. TRBJ2-1 TRBV12-5 . TGTGCTAGTGGTTTTGGCGGACTATTACTCTACAATGAGCAGTTCTTC CASGFGGLLLYNEQFF
. TRBJ1-2 TRBV28 TRBD1 TGTGCCAGCAGTTTACCTACCGGGACAGGGAGATATGGCTACACCTTC CASSLPTGTGRYGYTF
. TRBJ2-7 TRBV7-2 TRBD2 TGTGCCAGCAGCGATTGGACTTCGGGAGGCCTCTCCTACGAGCAGTACTTC CASSDWTSGGLSYEQYF
. TRBJ2-2 TRBV6-6 TRBD1 TGTGCCAGCAGCCTCCCGGGACAGGGCATGGCCGGGGAGCTGTTTTTT CASSLPGQGMAGELFF
. TRBJ2-7 TRBV6-6 TRBD2 TGTGCCAGCAACTCACTAGCGGGAGGGGGGGAGCAGTACTTC CASNSLAGGGEQYF
. TRBJ2-7 TRBV6-1 . TGTGCCAGCAAGCAGGGGTCTAGTTACGAGCAGTACTTC CASKQGSSYEQYF
. TRBJ2-7 TRBV6-6 TRBD2 TGTGCCAGCAGTTACGGACTAGCACTGAGCTCCTACGAGCAGTACTTC CASSYGLALSSYEQYF
. TRBJ2-7 TRBV4-2 . TGTGCCAGCAGCCCTCGAGTGGAGAACTACGAGCAGTACTTC CASSPRVENYEQYF
. TRBJ1-1 TRBV29-1 . TGCAGCGTTGAAGGCCGGTTGAACACTGAAGCTTTCTTT CSVEGRLNTEAFF
. TRBJ1-1 TRBV18 TRBD1 TGTGCCAGCTCGGGGGGACAGATGAACACTGAAGCTTTCTTT CASSGGQMNTEAFF
. TRBJ2-2 TRBV6-5 TRBD2 TGTGCCAGCAGTTTATTCGGGACTAGTACCACCGGGGAGCTGTTTTTT CASSLFGTSTTGELFF
. TRBJ1-2 TRBV5-1 TRBD1 TGCGCCAGCAGCCCGGGACAGGGGGCGGAAGGCTACACCTTC CASSPGQGAEGYTF
. TRBJ1-1 TRBV5-6 . TGTGCCAGCAGCTTGGCCTGGGGGGGACCGAACACTGAAGCTTTCTTT CASSLAWGGPNTEAFF
. TRBJ2-1 TRBV2 TRBD2 TGTGCCAGCGTCTGGGAGGGTTCCTACAATGAGCAGTTCTTC CASVWEGSYNEQFF
once TRBJ2-4 TRBV27 . TGTGCCAGCAGTCTGACCGAGGCCCGGGACATTCAGTACTTC CASSLTEARDIQYF
once TRBJ2-7 TRBV4-1 . TGCGCCAGCAGCCCGGGTTTCGAGTCGGTTTTCTACGAGCAGTACTTC CASSPGFESVFYEQYF
. TRBJ2-7 TRBV9 . TGTGCCAGCAGCGCCTCGGGACTTGACTACGAGCAGTACTTC CASSASGLDYEQYF
few TRBJ1-2 TRBV7-9 . TGTGCCAGCAGCTTAGAGGGGTCCGGCTACACCTTC CASSLEGSGYTF
. TRBJ1-5 TRBV21-1 . TGTGCCAGCAGCAAAAAAGTCCGGGGAATCAATCAGCCCCAGCATTTT CASSKKVRGINQPQHF
. TRBJ2-7 TRBV6-1 TRBD2 TGTGCCAGCAGTGACCTCGATCTAGCGGGCAACGAGCAGTACTTC CASSDLDLAGNEQYF
. TRBJ1-3 TRBV2 . TGTGCCAGCGCTAGCTATTCTGGAAACACCATATATTTT CASASYSGNTIYF
. TRBJ1-1 TRBV30 . TGTGCCTGGAGTGCCAGACCCGGGACTGAAGCTTTCTTT CAWSARPGTEAFF
. TRBJ2-2 TRBV5-1 . TGCGCCAGCAGCTTGGACACAGCCACCGGGGAGCTGTTTTTT CASSLDTATGELFF
. TRBJ2-1 TRBV11-3 . TGTGCCAGCAGCGAGAGTAGCAATGAGCAGTTCTTC CASSESSNEQFF
once TRBJ2-7 TRBV19 TRBD2 TGTGCCACCTCTGCGGGAGGCTACGAGCAGTACTTC CATSAGGYEQYF
. TRBJ2-7 TRBV5-1 TRBD2 TGCGCCAGCAGCTTTATAGCGGGAGAACCCCGGGAGCAGTACTTC CASSFIAGEPREQYF
. TRBJ1-2 TRBV4-1 . TGCGCCAGCAGCCAAGACGTCATGACAGAGGTCGATGGCTACACCTTC CASSQDVMTEVDGYTF